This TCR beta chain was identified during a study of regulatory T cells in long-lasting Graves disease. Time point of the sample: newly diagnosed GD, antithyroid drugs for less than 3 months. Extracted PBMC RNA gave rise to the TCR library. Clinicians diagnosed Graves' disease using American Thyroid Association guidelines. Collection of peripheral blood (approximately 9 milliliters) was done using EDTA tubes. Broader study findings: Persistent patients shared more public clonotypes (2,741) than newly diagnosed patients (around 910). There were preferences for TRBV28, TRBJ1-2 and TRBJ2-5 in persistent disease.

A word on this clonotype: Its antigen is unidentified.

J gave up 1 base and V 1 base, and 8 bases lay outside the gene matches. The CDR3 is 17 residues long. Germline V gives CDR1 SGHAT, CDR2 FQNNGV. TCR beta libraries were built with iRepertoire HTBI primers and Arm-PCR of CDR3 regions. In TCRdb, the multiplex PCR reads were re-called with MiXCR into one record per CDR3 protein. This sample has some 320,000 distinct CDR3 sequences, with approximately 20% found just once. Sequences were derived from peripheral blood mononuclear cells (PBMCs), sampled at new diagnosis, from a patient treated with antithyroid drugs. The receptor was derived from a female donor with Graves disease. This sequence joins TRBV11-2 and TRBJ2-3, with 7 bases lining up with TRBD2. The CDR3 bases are TGTGCCAGCAGCTTAGGTGGGCGGGAGTTGGGCACAGATACGCAGTATTTT. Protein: CASSLGGRELGTDTQYF.